Below are 25 T cell receptor beta chains sequenced from a single sample in a study of T cell repertoires in aging, cancer and after chemotherapy (dated by TCRdb to about 2019). These reads were obtained on an Illumina MiSeq. Using a mixed TRB-A/B primer pool, multiplex touch-down PCR amplified rearranged TRB sequences covering the V, D and J segments. Using fastp trimming at Q25 and MiXCR clonotype assembly, TCRdb reanalyzed the public sequencing data and kept in-frame beta chains. Under each unique CDR3 protein, matching rows form one entry showing the most common genes and DNA. The sample table lists thousands of distinct CDR3 sequences, about 26% of them with a count of one. The top ten clonotypes cover just under 70% of the sample. Instead of sorted cells or RNA, genomic DNA extracted from peripheral blood served as the source for amplifying TCR beta rearrangements. Sequencing input: blood. The receptor set was obtained from a human donor with a blood cancer. The donor label of this sample is uncertain.

In DNA form, the CDR3 reads TGCAGTGCTCGGCAGATAGAGACCCAGTACTTC. This gives the protein CSARQIETQYF. The rearrangement links TRBV20-1 to TRBJ2-5, with D unclear. Germline V lookup: CDR1 DFQATT, CDR2 SNEGSKA (reference sequence). The V end was cut by 5 bases, the J end by 4 bases, with 8 bases between. This CDR3 contains 11 residues.

This chain links TRBV5-5 with TRBJ1-3, with D hard to call. This CDR3 contains 14 residues. V lost 1 base and J lost 4, with 9 bases in between. Germline-derived CDR1 and CDR2 are SGHKS and YYEKEE (reference sequence). The CDR3 sequence: CASSLFLTGNTIYF. Here the CDR3 DNA reads TGTGCCAGCAGCTTGTTTTTAACCGGAAACACCATATATTTT.

This clonotype came up once. CDR3 region: CSATQGLYEQYF. The CDR3 DNA reads as TGCAGTGCTACACAGGGTCTCTACGAGCAGTACTTC. This sequence joins TRBV20-1 and TRBJ2-7, with TRBD1 as a possible D gene (6 bases). The V end was cut by 4 bases, the J end by 3 bases, with 10 bases between. The CDR3 runs 12 residues. The germline V gene encodes CDR1 DFQATT and CDR2 SNEGSKA (reference sequence).

This clonotype came up a few times. This rearrangement joins TRBV11-2 to TRBJ1-1; no clear D gene. Trimming cost V 5 bases and J 6 bases, with 13 bases left between them. This CDR3 is 13 amino acids long. Germline CDR1 and CDR2: SGHAT and FQNNGV. The CDR3 loop reads CASSLSTLAEAFF. CDR3 DNA sequence: TGTGCCAGCAGCCTTAGCACGCTCGCTGAAGCTTTCTTT.

This clonotype was seen a few times. The chain joins TRBV6-5 to TRBJ1-1; D gene ambiguous. The CDR3 has 14 residues. V lost 2 bases, J lost 1 base, and 8 bases lay in between. Germline CDR1 reads MNHEY; CDR2 reads SVGAGI. The CDR3 nucleotides are TGTGCCAGCAGTTACGAGGTGGGGAACACTGAAGCTTTCTTT. It codes for CASSYEVGNTEAFF.

This sequence joins TRBV6-2 or TRBV6-3 and TRBJ2-7; D call uncertain. CDR3 length: 14 residues. CDR1 is MNHEY, CDR2 SVGEGT, per germline. V lost 7 bases and J 0 bases, leaving 13 bases between the germline ends. CDR3 DNA: TGTGCCAGCATCTCCCCCCGATTCTCCTACGAGCAGTACTTC. Protein: CASISPRFSYEQYF.

Relative to its sample, this clonotype is large. CDR3 sequence (DNA): TGTGCCACCCATTGGGAAGTGAACACCGGGGAGCTGTTTTTT. Protein product: CATHWEVNTGELFF. The V and J genes are TRBV6-1 and TRBJ2-2; D is unclear. The germline V gene has CDR1 MNHNS and CDR2 SASEGT. V was clipped by 10 bases and J by 1 base, with 13 bases between them. The CDR3 consists of 14 residues.

This clonotype occurred a few times. The chain has TRBV27 and TRBJ2-1; no reliable D call. Germline V gene lookup returns CDR1 MNHEY and CDR2 SMNVEV (reference sequence). This CDR3 has 14 amino acids. With 0 bases removed from V and 8 bases from J, the gap between germline ends came to 11 bases. The CDR3 here is CASSLSHSHDEQFF. The CDR3 DNA sequence: TGTGCCAGCAGTTTATCGCACAGTCACGATGAGCAGTTCTTC.

The chain is built from TRBV29-1 and TRBJ1-5; TRBD1 matches at 7 bases. The V and J ends lost 7 bases and 0 bases, in that order; junction bases with no gene match: 6. The CDR3 covers 14 residues. Germline V gene data show CDR1 as SQVTM and CDR2 as ANQGSEA. The CDR3 DNA sequence: TGCAGCGCAGGGGACAGCAATAGCAATCAGCCCCAGCATTTT. Amino acids: CSAGDSNSNQPQHF.

This clonotype was counted only a few times. The chain has TRBV19 and TRBJ2-5; no firm D call. The V end was cut by 6 bases, the J end by 4 bases, with 12 bases between. The V gene's germline CDR1 is LNHDA and CDR2 SQIVND (reference sequence). The CDR3 covers 13 residues. CDR3 nucleotides: TGTGCCAGTAGCCCCGGCGTTCCAGAGACCCAGTACTTC. It yields the protein CASSPGVPETQYF.

This rearrangement joins TRBV6-4 to TRBJ2-7; maybe TRBD1 (6 bases). V was cut by 6 bases and J by 3 bases, with 12 bases left in between. The CDR3 is 13 amino acids. Germline lookup yields CDR1 MRHNA and CDR2 SNTAGT. In DNA, the CDR3 is TGTGCCAGCAGCGGCTCGGACAGCTACGAGCAGTACTTC. Encoded protein: CASSGSDSYEQYF.

The rearrangement uses TRBV6-5 and TRBJ1-2, with TRBD1 identical over 7 bases. The CDR3 extends over 14 amino acids. Germline CDR1 is MNHEY and CDR2 is SVGAGI. V lost 6 bases, J lost 0 bases, and 4 bases stayed unmatched. CDR3 sequence reads: CASSRGQANYGYTF. CDR3 DNA: TGTGCCAGCAGCCGTGGACAGGCTAACTATGGCTACACCTTC.

This clonotype was recorded at least ten times. The rearrangement uses TRBV27 and TRBJ2-5, with D uncertain. CDR3 length: 12 amino acids. Germline V gene data show CDR1 as MNHEY and CDR2 as SMNVEV (reference sequence). With 5 bases removed from V and 1 base from J, the gap between germline ends came to 5 bases. DNA of the CDR3: TGTGCCAGCAGTCCGTCCCAAGAGACCCAGTACTTC. This codes for CASSPSQETQYF.

This chain links TRBV6-9 with TRBJ1-5; 7 bases are shared with TRBD1. CDR1 is MNHGY and CDR2 is SVAAGI in the germline V gene. Germline trimming cut 10 bases from V and 4 bases from J; bases unmatched to any gene: 4. The CDR3 is made up of 12 amino acids. The CDR3 reads CATQTGNQPQHF. DNA of the CDR3: TGTGCCACCCAGACAGGGAATCAGCCCCAGCATTTT.

This rearrangement joins TRBV19 to TRBJ2-5; D might be TRBD1 (5 bases). The CDR3 runs to 11 residues. Germline V gene data show CDR1 as LNHDA and CDR2 as SQIVND (reference sequence). Deletions cut 11 bases from V and 5 bases from J, with 12 bases between. The CDR3 spells CAAGAGETQYF. The CDR3 DNA reads TGTGCCGCTGGGGCCGGGGAGACCCAGTACTTC. The variable domain in full, with the rest retrieved from reference TRBV19 and TRBJ2-5, is DGGITQSPKYLFRKEGQNVTLSCEQNLNHDAMYWYRQDPGQGLRLIYYSQIVNDFQKGDIAEGYSVSREKKESFPLTVTSAQKNPTAFYLCAAGAGETQYFGPGTRLLVL.

The chain couples TRBV6-4 to TRBJ2-1; 8 bases match TRBD1. From germline, CDR1 is MRHNA and CDR2 SNTAGT. This CDR3 is built from 14 residues. J gave up 3 bases and V 5 bases, and 3 bases lay outside the gene matches. In nucleotides, the CDR3 is TGTGCCAGCAGTTCCGGGACAGGCTACAATGAGCAGTTCTTC. Translating gives CASSSGTGYNEQFF.

The rearrangement joins TRBV12-3 or TRBV12-4 to TRBJ2-3; the D is unclear. This CDR3 is built from 15 residues. Trimming took 7 bases from V and 0 from J, leaving 14 bases between them. The CDR3 coding sequence is TGTGCCAGCACACTACACCGTACTAGCACAGATACGCAGTATTTT. Translation gives CASTLHRTSTDTQYF.

The chain has TRBV29-1 and TRBJ2-1; 8 nucleotides match TRBD1. Germline V CDR1 and CDR2: SQVTM, ANQGSEA. This CDR3 has 12 residues. The V segment lost 7 bases and the J segment 4 bases; nucleotides outside the gene matches: 3. DNA of the CDR3: TGCAGCGGGACAGGGAGGTACAATGAGCAGTTCTTC. This encodes CSGTGRYNEQFF.

The chain employs TRBV19 and TRBJ1-3; D is undetermined. Germline-derived CDR1 and CDR2 are LNHDA and SQIVND (reference sequence). With 7 bases removed from V and 2 bases from J, the gap between germline ends came to 12 bases. The length of the CDR3 is 14 residues. CDR3 in amino acids: CASNSIATGNTIYF. The DNA for the CDR3 is TGTGCCAGTAATTCGATCGCTACTGGAAACACCATATATTTT.

J is TRBJ1-6 and V is TRBV5-6; D not resolved. CDR3 size: 16 residues. In germline, CDR1 is SGHDT, CDR2 YYEEEE. Trimming stripped 1 base from V and 0 bases from J, with 8 bases between. The CDR3 sequence: CASSLYGSSYNSPLHF. As DNA, the CDR3 is TGTGCCAGCAGCTTGTACGGAAGCTCCTATAATTCACCCCTCCACTTT.

A few counts support this clonotype. V usage is TRBV4-3 and J usage is TRBJ1-4, with D maybe TRBD1 (5 bases). V was shortened by 0 bases and J by 1 base, with 9 bases between the two germline ends. Germline loops: CDR1 LGHNA, CDR2 YSLEER. The CDR3 extends over 16 amino acids. Here the CDR3 DNA reads TGCGCCAGCAGCCAAGAGGGGGTGGGAACTAATGAAAAACTGTTTTTT. This encodes CASSQEGVGTNEKLFF.

The chain has TRBV12-3 or TRBV12-4 and TRBJ2-2; D is ambiguous. This CDR3 region has 12 residues. Trimming stripped 5 bases from V and 7 bases from J, with 8 bases between. The CDR3 nucleotides are TGTGCCAGCAGTACCGCCTTCGGGGAGCTGTTTTTT. Its translation: CASSTAFGELFF.

This chain uses TRBV19 with TRBJ1-1; 10 bases are a match to TRBD1. CDR1 and CDR2 (germline): LNHDA, SQIVND (reference sequence). V lost 5 bases and J lost 8; bases outside the gene matches: 8. CDR3 length: 14 residues. As DNA, the CDR3 is TGTGCCAGTAGTCCGCCGGGACAGGGGAGAGAAGCTTTCTTT. Translating it yields CASSPPGQGREAFF.

A word on this clonotype: It may be a read error: a sequence one base away is much more abundant. The genes are TRBV15 and TRBJ2-2, with D unresolved. This CDR3 contains 15 residues. Germline V gives CDR1 LNHNV, CDR2 YYDKDF (reference sequence). V was clipped by 2 bases and J by 6 bases, with 13 bases between them. The CDR3 loop is CATSRTATSAGELFF. CDR3 DNA: TGTGCCACCAGCAGAACGGCCACAAGCGCCGGGGAGCTGTTTTTT.

V and J are TRBV7-9 and TRBJ2-1; 10 nucleotides line up with TRBD2. The J segment lost 0 bases and the V segment lost 6 bases, leaving 5 bases of the junction unmatched. This CDR3 is 16 amino acids long. CDR1 and CDR2 (germline): SEHNR, FQNEAQ (reference sequence). The CDR3 nucleotides are TGTGCCAGCAGTTTTAGCGGGGGGAGCTCCTACAATGAGCAGTTCTTC. Translating it yields CASSFSGGSSYNEQFF. Full variable domain (outside the CDR3, taken from reference TRBV7-9 and TRBJ2-1): DTGVSQNPRHKITKRGQNVTFRCDPISEHNRLYWYRQTLGQGPEFLTYFQNEAQLEKSRLLSDRFSAERPKGSFSTLEIQRTEQGDSAMYLCASSFSGGSSYNEQFFGPGTRLTVL.